The 24 T cell receptor beta chains listed next were all sequenced from one sample in a study of human T cells and chemical hapten exposure. Stated time point: patch test 1, 2 weeks after DPC sensitization. The treatment here: therapeutic diphenylcyclopropenone sensitization with weekly scalp DPC. TCRdb reprocessed the RACE reads via MiXCR and lists one record per CDR3 protein. The sample consists of roughly 380,000 distinct CDR3 sequences, roughly 4.8% of them appearing once. The starting material was whole blood, obtained in connection with sensitization to the hapten diphenylcyclopropenone (DPC). The source of these receptors is a woman between 45 and 65 years old with alopecia areata. Some clones in this sample may be carry-over from other donors' samples.

This clonotype was seen ten or more times. The chain uses TRBV28 and TRBJ2-1; 11 nucleotides match TRBD2. Germline lookup yields CDR1 MDHEN and CDR2 SYDVKM. The CDR3 has 16 amino acids. The V segment lost 7 bases and the J segment 2 bases; nucleotides outside the gene matches: 7. CDR3 nucleotides: TGTGCCAGCACCCGACCGGGACTAGCGGCCTACAATGAGCAGTTCTTC. Translating gives CASTRPGLAAYNEQFF.

This clonotype was seen many times. The chain carries TRBV7-6 and TRBJ1-1; unclear D gene. CDR3 size: 11 residues. Trimming stripped 7 bases from V and 4 bases from J, with 7 bases between. Germline lookup yields CDR1 SGHVS and CDR2 FNYEAQ. Here the CDR3 DNA reads TGTGCCAGCATTGGTATCACTGAAGCTTTCTTT. It codes for CASIGITEAFF.

This clonotype has ten or more counts. The V and J genes are TRBV20-1 and TRBJ1-1; D unclear. The V and J ends lost 5 bases and 4 bases respectively, with 11 bases between them. Germline V CDR1 and CDR2: DFQATT, SNEGSKA (reference sequence). CDR3 length equals 12 residues. The CDR3 bases are TGCAGTGCTTTGGGCTCGGCCACTGAAGCTTTCTTT. Protein sequence: CSALGSATEAFF.

This clonotype was detected ten times or more. The chain employs TRBV28 and TRBJ2-7; no firm D call. Trimming cost V 5 bases and J 7 bases, with 18 bases left between them. Germline loops: CDR1 MDHEN, CDR2 SYDVKM. CDR3 length: 14 residues. CDR3 bases: TGTGCCAGCAGTACCCAGGTTGACCCCGGGGAGCAGTACTTC. As protein: CASSTQVDPGEQYF.

The J gene is TRBJ2-7, the V gene TRBV20-1; 7 positions match TRBD1. V lost 5 bases, J lost 2 bases, and 9 bases stayed unmatched. Germline assignment: CDR1 DFQATT and CDR2 SNEGSKA (reference sequence). CDR3 length: 14 amino acids. The CDR3: CSAPNRQGAYEQYF. The CDR3 DNA is TGCAGTGCTCCAAACCGACAGGGCGCCTACGAGCAGTACTTC.

This clonotype was picked up many times. The chain links TRBV28 to TRBJ2-1; D not certain. V was trimmed by 8 bases and J by 8 bases, leaving 13 bases between them. Germline CDR1 and CDR2: MDHEN and SYDVKM. The CDR3 spans 12 residues. CDR3 protein: CASSLPRHEQFF. CDR3 DNA: TGTGCCAGCTCACTTCCTCGCCATGAGCAGTTCTTC.

This clonotype has more than one count but fewer than ten. The chain employs TRBV7-2 and TRBJ1-2; 8 bases line up with TRBD1. Losses at the gene ends were 2 bases for V and 3 bases for J; bases not matched to a gene: 2. The germline CDR1 and CDR2 sequences are SGHTA and FQGNSA. This CDR3 spans 14 amino acids. CDR3 nucleotides: TGTGCCAGCAGCTTATACAGGGGGTACTATGGCTACACCTTC. This gives the protein CASSLYRGYYGYTF.

Concerning this clonotype itself: One junction end does not reproduce the germline sequence, and a read error may be involved. The rearrangement uses TRBV28 and TRBJ2-1; D gene uncertain. This CDR3 contains 16 residues. Looked up from germline, CDR1 is MDHEN and CDR2 is SYDVKM. The DNA of the CDR3 is TGTGTCAGCAGTTTAGGTGACTCGAGCTCCTACAATGAGCAGTTCTTC. Translated: CVSSLGDSSSYNEQFF.

There are many counts of this clonotype. The chain employs TRBV20-1 and TRBJ2-5; 9 bases are a match to TRBD2. J was trimmed by 2 bases and V by 2 bases; bases with no gene match: 9. Germline V CDR1 and CDR2: DFQATT, SNEGSKA (reference sequence). The CDR3 has 16 amino acids. In DNA, the CDR3 is TGCAGTGCTAGAAAGGGGCTAGCGGGGAATCAAGAGACCCAGTACTTC. It encodes CSARKGLAGNQETQYF.

V gene TRBV7-2 combines with J gene TRBJ1-6; D is unclear. The CDR3 is 15 amino acids. V lost 0 bases and J lost 7, with 10 bases in between. The germline V gene encodes CDR1 SGHTA and CDR2 FQGNSA. The CDR3 spells CASSLAFERNSPLHF. The CDR3 DNA reads as TGTGCCAGCAGCTTAGCCTTCGAGAGAAATTCACCCCTCCACTTT.

The chain has TRBV19 and TRBJ1-5, with a possible D match to TRBD1 (5 bases). The CDR3 has 13 amino acids. Trimming shortened V by 5 bases and J by 5 bases, and 10 bases separated the two germline ends. CDR1 and CDR2 from the germline V gene are LNHDA and SQIVND (reference sequence). This CDR3 reads CASSESGYQPQHF. CDR3 coding DNA: TGTGCCAGTAGTGAGTCAGGGTATCAGCCCCAGCATTTT.

This clonotype was seen ten or more times. The J gene is TRBJ1-3, the V gene TRBV29-1; D ambiguous. V lost 4 bases, J lost 4 bases, and 11 bases lay in between. The V gene's germline CDR1 is SQVTM and CDR2 ANQGSEA. CDR3 size: 13 residues. DNA for the CDR3: TGCAGCGTTGGGTCTGGTTCAGGAAACACCATATATTTT. Protein product: CSVGSGSGNTIYF.

This clonotype has a count of ten or more. The CDR3 loop reads CASSPSLALNEQFF. The CDR3 DNA reads TGTGCCAGCAGCCCCTCACTAGCTCTCAATGAGCAGTTCTTC. The chain has TRBV7-2 and TRBJ2-1; maybe TRBD2 (6 bases). V was shortened by 5 bases and J by 6 bases, with 14 bases between the two germline ends. This CDR3 region has 14 residues. Germline CDR1 reads SGHTA; CDR2 reads FQGNSA.

This clonotype was seen at least ten times. This chain joins TRBV7-9 and TRBJ2-1; 10 bases line up with TRBD2. V was pared by 4 bases and J by 2 bases, with 5 bases of the junction left unmatched. CDR1 SEHNR and CDR2 FQNEAQ come from the germline V gene (reference sequence). This CDR3 has 16 amino acids. The CDR3 loop is CASSSIAGGTYNEQFF. Here the CDR3 DNA reads TGTGCCAGCAGCTCCATAGCGGGGGGAACCTACAATGAGCAGTTCTTC.

This clonotype was seen more than once but under ten times. V is TRBV12-5 and J is TRBJ1-1; a weak D match, TRBD1 (5 bases). The CDR3 totals 17 residues. Trimming left V 3 bases short and J 0 bases short, with 17 bases between. The germline CDR1 and CDR2 sequences are LGHNT and FRNRAP. CDR3 amino acids: CASGFLRDGEMNTEAFF. The CDR3 DNA reads TGTGCTAGTGGTTTCCTCCGGGACGGGGAAATGAACACTGAAGCTTTCTTT.

This clonotype occurred many times. The chain is built from TRBV6-2 or TRBV6-3 and TRBJ1-3, with D maybe TRBD1 (5 bases). The CDR3 runs to 14 residues. Germline V gene data show CDR1 as MNHEY and CDR2 as SVGEGT. Trimming left V 5 bases short and J 0 bases short, with 8 bases between. The DNA of the CDR3 is TGTGCCAGCAGTCGACAGAACTCTGGAAACACCATATATTTT. Amino acid sequence: CASSRQNSGNTIYF.

This clonotype was seen repeatedly, ten times or more. This sequence joins TRBV7-8 and TRBJ2-2; D might be TRBD2 (5 bases). Germline V gene data show CDR1 as SGHVS and CDR2 as FQNEAQ. Trimming cost V 1 base and J 4 bases, with 10 bases left between them. The CDR3 length is 15 residues. The CDR3 here is CASSLVLVATGELFF. CDR3 in DNA: TGTGCCAGCAGCTTAGTACTAGTGGCCACCGGGGAGCTGTTTTTT.

The chain recombines TRBV6-5 with TRBJ2-7; 8 nucleotides agree with TRBD2. Germline trimming cut 2 bases from V and 4 bases from J; bases unmatched to any gene: 7. This CDR3 is 15 amino acids long. CDR1 MNHEY and CDR2 SVGAGI come from the germline V gene. CDR3 in DNA: TGTGCCAGCAGTTACGGTACTAGCGGAAGATACGAGCAGTACTTC. Translating it yields CASSYGTSGRYEQYF.

This clonotype was seen at least ten times. This chain links TRBV28 with TRBJ2-7; D may match TRBD1 or TRBD2 (6 bases each). Between the trimmed V and J ends, which lost 8 bases and 4 bases, there was a span of 12 bases. From germline, CDR1 is MDHEN and CDR2 SYDVKM. The CDR3 has 12 residues. The CDR3 loop reads CASGGDTYEQYF. CDR3 DNA: TGTGCCAGCGGCGGGGACACGTACGAGCAGTACTTC.

This rearrangement joins TRBV20-1 to TRBJ2-1; D is possibly TRBD2 (5 bases). The CDR3 consists of 11 residues. Germline V gene data show CDR1 as DFQATT and CDR2 as SNEGSKA (reference sequence). Trimming shortened V by 4 bases and J by 6 bases, and 7 bases separated the two germline ends. This chain's CDR3 is CSATAGNEQFF. The CDR3 DNA sequence: TGCAGTGCTACTGCGGGCAATGAGCAGTTCTTC.

Only a few counts were recorded for this clonotype. The rearrangement uses TRBV7-6 and TRBJ2-2, with TRBD2 matching over 10 bases. Germline loops: CDR1 SGHVS, CDR2 FNYEAQ. The V and J ends lost 3 bases and 4 bases, in that order; junction bases with no gene match: 2. The CDR3 length is 15 residues. The CDR3 loop reads CASSFRTSGTGELFF. DNA of the CDR3: TGTGCCAGCAGCTTCCGGACTAGCGGCACCGGGGAGCTGTTTTTT.

This rearrangement joins TRBV5-6 to TRBJ2-1; TRBD1 aligns across 7 bases. Germline loops: CDR1 SGHDT, CDR2 YYEEEE. This CDR3 contains 15 residues. J gave up 0 bases and V 6 bases, and 6 bases lay outside the gene matches. The CDR3 protein is CASINRDSSYNEQFF. CDR3 DNA sequence: TGTGCCAGCATAAATAGGGACAGCTCCTACAATGAGCAGTTCTTC. Full variable domain (outside the CDR3, taken from reference TRBV5-6 and TRBJ2-1): DAGVTQSPTHLIKTRGQQVTLRCSPKSGHDTVSWYQQALGQGPQFIFQYYEEEERQRGNFPDRFSGHQFPNYSSELNVNALLLGDSALYLCASINRDSSYNEQFFGPGTRLTVL.

This clonotype was counted between two and nine times. The rearrangement links TRBV7-2 to TRBJ1-1; the D gene is possibly TRBD1 (6 bases). Germline CDR1 SGHTA, CDR2 FQGNSA. V was cut by 5 bases and J by 4 bases, with 14 bases left in between. This CDR3 has 14 amino acids. The CDR3 spells CASSPSGGLTEAFF. The CDR3 DNA sequence: TGTGCCAGCAGCCCTAGCGGGGGCCTCACTGAAGCTTTCTTT.

This clonotype turned up a few times. J is TRBJ1-6 and V is TRBV5-4; 7 positions match TRBD1. V was clipped by 4 bases and J by 5 bases; unmatched bases: 9. Germline CDR1 is SGHNT and CDR2 is YYREEE (reference sequence). CDR3 length equals 16 residues. CDR3 amino acids: CASSRDRVGNNSPLHF. The CDR3 DNA sequence: TGTGCCAGCAGCCGCGACAGGGTCGGAAATAATTCACCCCTCCACTTT.